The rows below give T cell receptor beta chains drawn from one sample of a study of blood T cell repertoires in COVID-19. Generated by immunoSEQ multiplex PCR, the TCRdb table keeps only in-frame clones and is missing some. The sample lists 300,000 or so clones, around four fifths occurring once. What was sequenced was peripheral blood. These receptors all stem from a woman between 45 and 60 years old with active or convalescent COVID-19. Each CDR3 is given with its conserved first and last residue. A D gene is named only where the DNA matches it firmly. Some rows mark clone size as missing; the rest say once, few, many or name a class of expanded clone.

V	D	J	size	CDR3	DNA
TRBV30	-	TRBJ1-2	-	CAWKNSLLQGYTF	TGTGCCTGGAAAAACTCACTGCTTCAAGGCTACACCTTC
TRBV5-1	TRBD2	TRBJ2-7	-	CASSLARGGRAPYEQYF	TGCGCCAGCAGCTTGGCCAGAGGCGGGAGGGCCCCGTACGAGCAGTACTTC
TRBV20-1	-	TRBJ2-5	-	CSASRQETQYF	TGCAGTGCTAGCCGCCAAGAGACCCAGTACTTC
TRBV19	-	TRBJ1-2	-	CASATGIYGYTF	TGTGCCAGTGCTACAGGGATCTATGGCTACACCTTC
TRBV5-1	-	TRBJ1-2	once	CASSTGPTTYGYTF	TGCGCCAGTTCTACAGGGCCTACCACCTATGGCTACACCTTC
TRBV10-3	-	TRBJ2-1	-	CAIGAGGSYNEQFF	TGTGCCATCGGGGCTGGCGGATCGTACAATGAGCAGTTCTTC
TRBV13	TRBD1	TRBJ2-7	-	CASRVTGDSSYEQYF	TGTGCCAGCAGAGTTACCGGGGACAGCTCCTACGAGCAGTACTTC
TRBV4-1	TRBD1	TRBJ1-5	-	CASSQDSQGGLQPQHF	TGCGCCAGCAGCCAAGATTCCCAGGGGGGACTTCAGCCCCAGCATTTT
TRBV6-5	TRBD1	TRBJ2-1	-	CASSYAPGGALNEQFF	TGTGCCAGCAGTTACGCACCAGGGGGCGCTTTAAATGAGCAGTTCTTC
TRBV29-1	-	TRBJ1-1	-	CSVEGAAGGYTEAFF	TGCAGCGTTGAGGGAGCGGCCGGGGGATACACTGAAGCTTTCTTT
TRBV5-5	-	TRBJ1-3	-	CASSFSWESGNTIYF	TGTGCCAGCAGCTTTAGTTGGGAGAGTGGAAACACCATATATTTT
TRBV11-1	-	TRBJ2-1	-	CASSLAPTVTFTYNEQFF	TGTGCCAGCAGCTTAGCCCCTACAGTGACCTTCACCTACAATGAGCAGTTCTTC
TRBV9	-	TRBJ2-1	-	CASSVAGDSYNEQFF	TGTGCCAGCAGCGTAGCGGGAGACTCCTACAATGAGCAGTTCTTC
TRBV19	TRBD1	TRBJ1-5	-	CASSAGTGGGNQPQHF	TGTGCCAGTAGTGCCGGGACAGGGGGCGGCAATCAGCCCCAGCATTTT
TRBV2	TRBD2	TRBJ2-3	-	CAGTGGGEGDTQYF	TGTGCCGGGACTGGCGGGGGAGAGGGAGATACGCAGTATTTT
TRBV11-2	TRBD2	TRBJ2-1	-	CASSNRLGLAVYNEQFF	TGTGCCAGCAGCAACCGCCTCGGGCTAGCGGTCTACAATGAGCAGTTCTTC
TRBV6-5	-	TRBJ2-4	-	CASSLPKGLQYF	TGTGCCAGCAGCCTCCCTAAGGGGCTTCAGTACTTC